This is a list of T cell receptor beta chains from one sample in a study of early stage breast cancer tumors. Clones were read by immunoSEQ multiplex PCR, and TCRdb kept only the in-frame ones, dropping some. Of about 41,000 clones listed, about two thirds are singletons. Source material: blood. The receptors originated from a person between 50 and 60 years old with breast cancer. Each CDR3 is given without its conserved first and last residue. Fields, in order: V gene, J gene, CDR3 protein.

v_gene: TRBV4-3; j_gene: TRBJ2-1; CDR3aa: ASSERLRDDYNEQF
v_gene: TRBV7-9; j_gene: TRBJ1-1; CDR3aa: ASSLGRGRGRGMNTEAF
v_gene: TRBV19; j_gene: TRBJ2-5; CDR3aa: ASSIAEYQETQY
v_gene: TRBV2; j_gene: TRBJ2-1; CDR3aa: ASRASGRGSYNEQF
v_gene: TRBV11-1; j_gene: TRBJ2-3; CDR3aa: ASSLQSRNTDTQY
v_gene: TRBV7-9; j_gene: TRBJ2-5; CDR3aa: ASSPPRLARKETQY
v_gene: TRBV29-1; j_gene: TRBJ2-2; CDR3aa: SSWGDTGELF
v_gene: TRBV10-2; j_gene: TRBJ2-4; CDR3aa: ASSESVTSKNIQY
v_gene: TRBV20-1; j_gene: TRBJ1-1; CDR3aa: SAPRTGVMF
v_gene: TRBV2; j_gene: TRBJ2-5; CDR3aa: ASSANRGGETQY
v_gene: TRBV5-1; j_gene: TRBJ2-7; CDR3aa: ASSSGLGRSYEQY
v_gene: TRBV6-1; j_gene: TRBJ2-3; CDR3aa: ASSERGDSVTDTQY
v_gene: TRBV11-3; j_gene: TRBJ2-6; CDR3aa: ASRGQRGANVLT
v_gene: TRBV5-4; j_gene: TRBJ2-3; CDR3aa: ASSKPGLAGGRQY
v_gene: TRBV6-4; j_gene: TRBJ2-1; CDR3aa: ASTGRLAGEYNEQF
v_gene: TRBV25-1; j_gene: TRBJ2-1; CDR3aa: ASSTEPGQGLDEQF
v_gene: TRBV6-5; j_gene: TRBJ1-1; CDR3aa: ASYRGSMNTEAF
v_gene: TRBV7-9; j_gene: TRBJ1-1; CDR3aa: ASSLRTGAF
v_gene: TRBV5-1; j_gene: TRBJ2-5; CDR3aa: ASSLDGLQETQY
v_gene: TRBV6-5; j_gene: TRBJ1-6; CDR3aa: ASREWGGANSPLH
v_gene: TRBV11-2; j_gene: TRBJ2-7; CDR3aa: ASSWRRAQAYEQY
v_gene: TRBV7-2; j_gene: .; CDR3aa: ASSLAGPGYEQY